Below are 10 T cell receptor beta chains sequenced from a single sample in a study of T cell repertoires in cytomegalovirus infection. TCRdb independently ran MiXCR on the reads; one entry per CDR3 protein. The sample includes some 110,000 distinct CDR3 sequences, about a tenth seen only once; the top ten take around 33%. Their recognized antigens are unknown. Specimen: PBMCs, sequenced either directly or after in vitro stimulation (not recorded which). These TCRs come from a human donor in good health (CMV status not recorded). Some clones in this sample may be carry-over from other donors' samples.

The rearrangement joins TRBV2 to TRBJ2-7; D gene uncertain. CDR1 SNHLY and CDR2 FYNNEI come from the germline V gene. The CDR3 sequence is 10 residues long. This CDR3 reads CAGGSDEQYV. The CDR3 coding sequence is TGTGCAGGCGGTTCAGACGAGCAGTACGTC.

There are a few counts of this clonotype. The V and J genes are TRBV28 and TRBJ1-1, with no clear D. Trimming pared 6 bases from V and 10 bases from J, leaving 21 bases between. Germline CDR1 is MDHEN and CDR2 is SYDVKM. The CDR3 extends over 14 amino acids. CDR3 sequence reads: CASRALPEGKPAFF. In DNA form, the CDR3 reads TGTGCCAGCAGGGCCCTTCCGGAAGGCAAACCAGCTTTCTTT.

V is TRBV5-5 and J is TRBJ2-7; no clear D. The CDR3 sequence is 14 residues long. Germline loops: CDR1 SGHKS, CDR2 YYEKEE (reference sequence). The V end lost 1 base, the J end lost 1 base, and 9 bases lay between the germline ends. This chain's CDR3 is CASSLLRISYEQYV. The CDR3 coding sequence is TGTGCCAGCAGCTTGCTGAGGATATCCTACGAGCAGTACGTC.

This clonotype was seen repeatedly, ten times or more. The V call is TRBV12-3 or TRBV12-4, the J call TRBJ1-1; 9 bases are shared with TRBD1. V trimming: 4 bases; J trimming: 5 bases; junction bases outside the gene matches: 8. The CDR3 loop spans 15 amino acids. As DNA, the CDR3 is TGTGCCAGCAGTTCCGCCGGGACAGGGAGTACTGAAGCTTTCTTT. This sequence encodes CASSSAGTGSTEAFF.

This clonotype turned up a few times. A much larger clone differs from this one at a single base, so this may be a read error. V is TRBV12-3 or TRBV12-4 and J is TRBJ1-2, with 8 bases identical to TRBD1. The CDR3 sequence is 14 residues long. Trimming cost V 5 bases and J 3 bases; bases outside gene matches: 5. CDR3 in amino acids: CASSIQGVDYGYTF. The CDR3, as DNA: TGTGCCAGCAGTATACAGGGGGTGGACTATGGCTACACCTTC.

This clonotype came up many times. V and J are TRBV24-1 and TRBJ2-1; the D gene is possibly TRBD1 (6 bases). V was shortened by 0 bases and J by 8 bases, with 10 bases between the two germline ends. Per the germline V gene, CDR1 is KGHDR and CDR2 is SFDVKD. This CDR3 has 14 amino acids. The CDR3 nucleotides are TGTGCCACCAGTGATTTGGCACAGGGCTATGAGCAGTTCTTC. Protein sequence: CATSDLAQGYEQFF.

This clonotype was detected only a few times. CDR3 loop: CSVPKGSDFLAETQYF. The CDR3 nucleotides read TGCAGCGTTCCGAAAGGTTCTGACTTCCTGGCTGAGACCCAGTACTTC. The rearrangement links TRBV29-1 to TRBJ2-5; unclear D gene. CDR1 and CDR2 (germline): SQVTM, ANQGSEA. Trimming shortened V by 5 bases and J by 5 bases, and 24 bases separated the two germline ends. The CDR3 runs 16 residues.

This clonotype was seen many times. The chain is built from TRBV12-3 or TRBV12-4 and TRBJ1-6; possibly TRBD1 for D (6 bases). The V end was cut by 5 bases, the J end by 7 bases, with 15 bases between. The CDR3 loop spans 15 amino acids. For the CDR3, the DNA is TGTGCCAGCAGTCCAGGGGTCCGGGAAAATTCACCCCTCCACTTT. Amino acids: CASSPGVRENSPLHF.

The rearrangement joins TRBV4-3 to TRBJ1-1, with no clear D. The CDR3 runs 14 residues. Between the trimmed V and J ends, which lost 4 bases and 3 bases, there was a span of 12 bases. Per the germline V gene, CDR1 is LGHNA and CDR2 is YSLEER. The CDR3 sequence: CASSRSLSDTEAFF. CDR3 nucleotide sequence: TGCGCCAGCAGCCGTAGTCTTTCCGACACTGAAGCTTTCTTT.

The CDR3, as DNA: TGTGCCAGCAGTAGGGGGAAATCCTACGAGCAGTACTTC. As protein: CASSRGKSYEQYF. The chain has TRBV28 and TRBJ2-7, with D possibly TRBD1 on 6 matching bases. Germline CDR1 and CDR2: MDHEN and SYDVKM. V lost 5 bases to trimming and J lost 1 base, with 9 bases between them. CDR3 length equals 13 residues.